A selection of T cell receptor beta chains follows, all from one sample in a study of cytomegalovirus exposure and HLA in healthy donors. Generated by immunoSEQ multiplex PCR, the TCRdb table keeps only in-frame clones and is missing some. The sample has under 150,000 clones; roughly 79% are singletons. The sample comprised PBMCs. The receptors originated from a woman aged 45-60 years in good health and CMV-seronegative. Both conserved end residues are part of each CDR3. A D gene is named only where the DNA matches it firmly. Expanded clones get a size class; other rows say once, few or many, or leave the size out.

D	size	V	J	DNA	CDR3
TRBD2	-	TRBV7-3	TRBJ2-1	TGTGCCAGCAGCTTAAATCTAGCGGGAGGCGTCAATGAGCAGTTCTTC	CASSLNLAGGVNEQFF
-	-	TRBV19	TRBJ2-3	TGTGCCAGTAGCCACCCGGAAGCGGGCGGCCGAATCACAGATACGCAGTATTTT	CASSHPEAGGRITDTQYF
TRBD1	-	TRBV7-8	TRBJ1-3	TGTGCCAGCAGCCCCAGGGGGGCTGGAAACACCATATATTTT	CASSPRGAGNTIYF
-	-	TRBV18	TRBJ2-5	TGTGCCAGCTCACCACTAGTCAGGGGCTACGAGACCCAGTACTTC	CASSPLVRGYETQYF
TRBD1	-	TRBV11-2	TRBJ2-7	TGTGCCAGCAGCTGGACAGGGGGCATGAACGAGCAGTACTTC	CASSWTGGMNEQYF
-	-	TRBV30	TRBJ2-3	TGTGCCTGGACCCTCTTCCGAGACAGGGGACTATCAGATACGCAGTATTTT	CAWTLFRDRGLSDTQYF
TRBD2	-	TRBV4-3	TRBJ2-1	TGCGCCAGCAGCCAAGGGGGACTAGCGGGCCTTATGGGCAATGAGCAGTTCTTC	CASSQGGLAGLMGNEQFF
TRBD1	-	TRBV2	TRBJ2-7	TGTGCCAGCAGTGAACCCCCGGACAGGGTAGGCGAGCAGTACTTC	CASSEPPDRVGEQYF
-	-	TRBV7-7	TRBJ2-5	TGTGCTAGCTCACGCGGGGCGTTGGTTGTCGAAGAGACCCAGTACTTC	CASSRGALVVEETQYF
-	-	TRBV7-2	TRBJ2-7	TGTGCCAGCAGCTTAGTGGGTAGCGGCACCCCCTACGAGCAGTACTTC	CASSLVGSGTPYEQYF
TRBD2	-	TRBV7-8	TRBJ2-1	TGTGCCAGCAGTTCGCCCGTGATTAGCGGGAGGGTGAATGAGCAGTTCTTC	CASSSPVISGRVNEQFF
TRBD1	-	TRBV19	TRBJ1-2	TGTGCCAGTAGTATGAACAGGGGATGGGACTATGGCTACACCTTC	CASSMNRGWDYGYTF
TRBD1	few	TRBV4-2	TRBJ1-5	TGTGCCAGCAGCCAAGACAGGGGGGCCAATCAGCCCCAGCATTTT	CASSQDRGANQPQHF
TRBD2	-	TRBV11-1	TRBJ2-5	TGTGCCAGCGGCGGGACTAGCGTTCAAGAGACCCAGTACTTC	CASGGTSVQETQYF
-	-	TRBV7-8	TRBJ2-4	TGTGCCAGCAGCTTGAATACGGGGGTAAACATTCAGTACTTC	CASSLNTGVNIQYF
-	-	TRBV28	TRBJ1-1	TGTGCCAGCAGTTCCCCGGGTGAAGCTTTCTTT	CASSSPGEAFF
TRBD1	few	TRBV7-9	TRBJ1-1	TGTGCCAGCAGCTTATTCGGACAGGGGAGCACTGAAGCTTTCTTT	CASSLFGQGSTEAFF
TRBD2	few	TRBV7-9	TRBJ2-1	TGTGCCAGCAGCTTAGAGCTAGCGGGCTACAATGAGCAGTTCTTC	CASSLELAGYNEQFF
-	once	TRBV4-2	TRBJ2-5	TGTGCCAGCAGCCAAGCCCGGGGATTGGAGACCCAGTACTTC	CASSQARGLETQYF
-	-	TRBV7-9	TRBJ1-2	TGTGCCACTATTTCCTCGCAGGGCGGGGGCTACCCCTTC	CATISSQGGGYPF
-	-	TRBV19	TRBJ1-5	TGTGCCAGTCGCCCGTATAGTGGTGGCAATCAGCCCCAGCATTTT	CASRPYSGGNQPQHF
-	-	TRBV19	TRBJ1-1	TGTGCCAGTACTCCCCTCGGGGGGGGCGGAACCACTGAAGCTTTCTTT	CASTPLGGGGTTEAFF
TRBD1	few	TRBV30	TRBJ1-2	TGTGCCTGGAGTAGACAGGGTAACTATGGCTACACCTTC	CAWSRQGNYGYTF
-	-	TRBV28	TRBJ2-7	TGTGCCAGCAGTTTATTGCGTGGCGAGCAGTACTTC	CASSLLRGEQYF
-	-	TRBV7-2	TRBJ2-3	TGTGCCAGCAGCCCAGGGACATTAGGGCTCACAGATACGCAGTATTTT	CASSPGTLGLTDTQYF
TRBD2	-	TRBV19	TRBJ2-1	TGTGCCAGTAGTATAGGCCCCCGACTAGCGGGCGAGTACAATGAGCAGTTCTTC	CASSIGPRLAGEYNEQFF
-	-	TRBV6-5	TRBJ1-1	TGTGCCAGCAGTTACTCGATACTCACGAACACTGAAGCTTTCTTT	CASSYSILTNTEAFF
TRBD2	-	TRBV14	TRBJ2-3	TGTGCCAGCAGTACAAGCGGGAGAAGGGCCACAGATACGCAGTATTTT	CASSTSGRRATDTQYF
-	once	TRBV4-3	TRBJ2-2	TGCGCCAGCAGCCAAGGAACTTTTACCGGGGAGCTGTTTTTT	CASSQGTFTGELFF
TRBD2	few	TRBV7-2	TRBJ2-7	TGTGCCAGCAGCTCGCGGACTAGCGGGAATAGATACGAGCAGTACTTC	CASSSRTSGNRYEQYF
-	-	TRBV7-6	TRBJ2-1	TGTGCCAGCAGCTTAGGAGTTATGGGACACCCCTACAATGAGCAGTTCTTC	CASSLGVMGHPYNEQFF
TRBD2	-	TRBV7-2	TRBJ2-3	TGTGCCAGCAGCTTAGTCGGACTAGGTCACGCAGATACGCAGTATTTT	CASSLVGLGHADTQYF
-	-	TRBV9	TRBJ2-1	TGTGCCAGCAGGGGAGTGGCGGCCTCCGGTGCCCTCTACAATGAGCAGTTCTTC	CASRGVAASGALYNEQFF
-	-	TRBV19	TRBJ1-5	TGTGCCAGTAGTATTTCGGCAGGGTTGGTAGGTCAGCCCCAGCATTTT	CASSISAGLVGQPQHF
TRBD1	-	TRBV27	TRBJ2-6	TGTGCCAGCAGTCGCCTCTCCACAGGGGCCGGGGCCAACGTCCTGACTTTC	CASSRLSTGAGANVLTF
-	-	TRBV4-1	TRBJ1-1	TGCGCCAGCAGCCAAGCCCAGGGGAAAGGGAACACTGAAGCTTTCTTT	CASSQAQGKGNTEAFF
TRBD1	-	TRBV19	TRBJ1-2	TGTGCCAGTAGGACAGGGAGGGGCTACACCTTC	CASRTGRGYTF
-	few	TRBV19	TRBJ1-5	TGTGCCAGTAGTTCTCAGGGTAATAGCAATCAGCCCCAGCATTTT	CASSSQGNSNQPQHF
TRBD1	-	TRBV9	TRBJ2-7	TGTGCCAGCAGCGTAGTAGGGGGCGTAGACGAGCAGTACTTC	CASSVVGGVDEQYF
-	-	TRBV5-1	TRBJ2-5	TGCGCCAGCAGCTTGGGGTCGAGACAAGAGACCCAGTACTTC	CASSLGSRQETQYF
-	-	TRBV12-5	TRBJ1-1	TGTGCTAGTGGTTTGGTTCAAGGGGCGACAGTGAAAGCTTTCTTT	CASGLVQGATVKAFF
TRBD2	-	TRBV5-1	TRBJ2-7	TGCGCCAGCAGCCTCTCCCGGACTAGCGGGAGGTACGAGCAGTACTTC	CASSLSRTSGRYEQYF
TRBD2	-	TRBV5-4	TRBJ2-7	TGTGCCAGCAGCTTTCCCAGCGGGAGGGGCAAGTACGAGCAGTACTTC	CASSFPSGRGKYEQYF
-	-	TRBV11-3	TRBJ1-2	TGTGCCAGCAGCTTAGGGATCGTGGGAGGAACTTATGGCTACACCTTC	CASSLGIVGGTYGYTF